The 19 T cell receptor beta chains presented below share a single source sample, sequenced in a study of blood T cell repertoires in COVID-19. Method: immunoSEQ multiplex PCR; TCRdb's copy keeps in-frame clones and lacks some. The sample shows under 250,000 clones, approximately 83% of them seen only once. Source material: peripheral blood. These receptor sequences come from a man older than 75 with acute or convalescent COVID-19.

The sample holds a few counts of this clone. The rearrangement joins TRBV18 to TRBJ1-2, with D hard to call. Trimming shortened V by 0 bases and J by 4 bases, and 12 bases separated the two germline ends. This CDR3 comprises 15 residues. From germline, CDR1 is KGHSH and CDR2 LQKENI. The chain's CDR3 is CASSPPYGKGYGYTF. In nucleotides, the CDR3 is TGTGCCAGCTCACCACCGTACGGGAAAGGCTATGGCTACACCTTC.

A single count supports this clone. This chain connects TRBV3-1 (or the pseudogene TRBV3-2) to TRBJ1-1; D call uncertain. The ends were cut back, 1 base at V and 4 bases at J, with 10 bases in the middle. The CDR3 runs to 14 residues. Germline V lookup: CDR1 LGHDT, CDR2 YNNKEL (reference sequence). The CDR3 loop reads CASSQGQVGTEAFF. The CDR3 DNA reads as TGTGCCAGCAGCCAAGGGCAGGTGGGCACTGAAGCTTTCTTT.

V and J are TRBV12-5 and TRBJ1-5; D ambiguous. Germline assignment: CDR1 LGHNT and CDR2 FRNRAP. V gave up 4 bases and J gave up 4 bases, with 8 bases separating them. CDR3 length equals 13 residues. The CDR3 region is CASGSLLNQPQHF. CDR3 DNA sequence: TGTGCTAGTGGTTCCCTCCTTAATCAGCCCCAGCATTTT.

This clone was seen only a few times. V gene TRBV30 combines with J gene TRBJ1-1, with TRBD1 identical over 9 bases. There are 12 residues in the CDR3. Per the germline V gene, CDR1 is GTSNPN and CDR2 is SVGIG (reference sequence). Germline trimming cut 4 bases from V and 7 bases from J; bases unmatched to any gene: 4. This CDR3 is CAWNPGQGEAFF. As DNA, the CDR3 is TGTGCCTGGAACCCGGGACAGGGTGAAGCTTTCTTT.

V usage is TRBV5-1 and J usage is TRBJ2-3; 8 bases agree with TRBD1. CDR3 length: 15 residues. The junction had 4 bases not matched to a gene; V was cut back by 0 bases and J by 4 bases. Germline-derived CDR1 and CDR2 are SGHRS and YFSETQ. The CDR3 spells CASSLAQGAADTQYF. In nucleotides, the CDR3 is TGCGCCAGCAGCTTGGCTCAGGGGGCCGCAGATACGCAGTATTTT.

In regard to this clone: Other DNA sequences in this sample translate to the same CDR3. The V gene is TRBV5-1, the J gene TRBJ2-2, with TRBD2 as a possible D gene (7 bases). Trimming removed 0 bases from V and 4 bases from J, with 10 bases in between. The CDR3 totals 15 residues. Germline V gene sequence: CDR1 SGHRS, CDR2 YFSETQ. CDR3 DNA: TGCGCCAGCAGCTTGGACAGGGAGGGCACCGGGGAGCTGTTTTTT. Translated, it gives CASSLDREGTGELFF.

There are many counts of this clone. The J gene is TRBJ1-1, the V gene TRBV3-1 (or the pseudogene TRBV3-2); D remains ambiguous. CDR3 length: 14 amino acids. The V and J ends lost 5 bases and 1 base respectively, with 11 bases between them. Looked up from germline, CDR1 is LGHDT and CDR2 is YNNKEL (reference sequence). Here the CDR3 reads CASSSLLRNTEAFF. CDR3 nucleotide sequence: TGTGCCAGCAGCTCGCTACTTCGGAACACTGAAGCTTTCTTT.

This sequence joins TRBV19 and TRBJ1-1; D is unresolved. This CDR3 is 15 amino acids long. V lost 0 bases and J lost 1, with 9 bases in between. The germline V gene has CDR1 LNHDA and CDR2 SQIVND (reference sequence). CDR3 sequence: CASSIEGRTNTEAFF. In nucleotides, the CDR3 is TGTGCCAGTAGTATAGAGGGCCGAACGAACACTGAAGCTTTCTTT.

This chain joins TRBV6-6 and TRBJ2-7, with 7 bases identical to TRBD1. The germline CDR1 and CDR2 sequences are MNHNY and SVGAGI (reference sequence). The CDR3 has 16 residues. Trimming cost V 4 bases and J 0 bases; bases outside gene matches: 9. CDR3 bases: TGTGCCAGCAGTTCCCCCACTCGACAGGGCTCCTACGAGCAGTACTTC. This translates into CASSSPTRQGSYEQYF.

The DNA for the CDR3 is TGTGCCTGGAGTACTAAGGGGTTCGAGCAGTACTTC. It specifies CAWSTKGFEQYF. The chain links TRBV30 to TRBJ2-7, with D perhaps TRBD1 (5 bases). Trimming took off 2 bases at V and 6 bases at J, with 11 bases between the two ends. CDR1 and CDR2 (germline): GTSNPN, SVGIG (reference sequence). The length of the CDR3 is 12 residues.

The J gene is TRBJ1-5, the V gene TRBV19, with TRBD1 as a possible D gene (5 bases). V gave up 8 bases and J gave up 6 bases, with 11 bases separating them. In germline, CDR1 is LNHDA, CDR2 SQIVND (reference sequence). The CDR3 sequence is 12 residues long. The CDR3 sequence is CASLGVSQPQHF. The CDR3 DNA is TGTGCCAGTTTAGGGGTGAGTCAGCCCCAGCATTTT.

The V gene is TRBV6-6, the J gene TRBJ1-2; tentatively, D is TRBD1 (5 bases). V was cut by 10 bases and J by 5 bases, with 20 bases left in between. The germline CDR1 and CDR2 sequences are MNHNY and SVGAGI (reference sequence). The CDR3 has 14 amino acids. DNA for the CDR3: TGTGCCACTTTGGACACGCCGGGTGTGTATGGCTACACCTTC. Its protein product is CATLDTPGVYGYTF.

CDR3 bases: TGCGCCAGCAGCTTTCGTGGACTGACCAACCTGAACACTGAAGCTTTCTTT. This translates into CASSFRGLTNLNTEAFF. V and J are TRBV5-1 and TRBJ1-1, with no clear D. Germline V gene data show CDR1 as SGHRS and CDR2 as YFSETQ. V lost 2 bases and J 0 bases, leaving 17 bases between the germline ends. The CDR3 runs to 17 residues.

The CDR3 DNA is TGCGCCAGCAGCTCCCGGGACAGGAGCCCTAACTATGGCTACACCTTC. The encoded protein is CASSSRDRSPNYGYTF. The chain recombines TRBV5-1 with TRBJ1-2, with TRBD1 matching over 8 bases. CDR1 SGHRS and CDR2 YFSETQ come from the germline V gene. This CDR3 comprises 16 residues. Trimming cost V 3 bases and J 0 bases; bases outside gene matches: 7. Supplemented by reference TRBV5-1 and TRBJ1-2, the full variable domain reads KAGVTQTPRYLIKTRGQQVTLSCSPISGHRSVSWYQQTPGQGLQFLFEYFSETQRNKGNFPGRFSGRQFSNSRSEMNVSTLELGDSALYLCASSSRDRSPNYGYTFGSGTRLTVV.

This chain connects TRBV24-1 to TRBJ2-1; 9 bases line up with TRBD2. V shed 3 bases and J 0 bases; nucleotides not matched to a gene: 2. The germline CDR1 and CDR2 sequences are KGHDR and SFDVKD. The CDR3 length is 16 residues. The CDR3 region has the DNA TGTGCCACCAGTGATAAGCGGGGGGACTCCTACAATGAGCAGTTCTTC. The encoded protein is CATSDKRGDSYNEQFF.

V and J are TRBV29-1 and TRBJ2-2, with 7 bases aligning to TRBD1. V lost 5 bases, J lost 5 bases, and 8 bases stayed unmatched. The CDR3 is made up of 14 amino acids. The V gene's germline CDR1 is SQVTM and CDR2 ANQGSEA. CDR3: CSVRGQPSTGELFF. CDR3 DNA: TGCAGCGTTCGGGGACAGCCTTCTACCGGGGAGCTGTTTTTT.

The chain carries TRBV9 and TRBJ2-3, with TRBD2 matching 11 bases. J was trimmed by 5 bases and V by 0 bases; bases with no gene match: 5. This CDR3 contains 16 residues. Germline-derived CDR1 and CDR2 are SGDLS and YYNGEE. The CDR3 nucleotides are TGTGCCAGCAGCGTAGGAGCTAGCGGGAGGTTAGATACGCAGTATTTT. Protein: CASSVGASGRLDTQYF.

Only one count was recorded for this clone. The chain joins TRBV7-9 to TRBJ2-7; 10 bases map to TRBD1. The trim removed 7 bases at V and 3 bases at J, leaving 6 bases unmatched. The germline V gene encodes CDR1 SEHNR and CDR2 FQNEAQ (reference sequence). The CDR3 runs to 14 residues. The CDR3 loop is CASTRDRGIYEQYF. The CDR3 DNA follows: TGTGCCAGCACTCGGGACAGGGGCATCTACGAGCAGTACTTC.

This chain uses TRBV19 with TRBJ1-1; 7 nucleotides align to TRBD1. Germline V gene lookup returns CDR1 LNHDA and CDR2 SQIVND (reference sequence). Trimming removed 5 bases from V and 6 bases from J; junction bases left unmatched: 3. CDR3 length: 12 residues. The CDR3 DNA sequence: TGTGCCAGTAGTTACGGACAGGCTGAAGCTTTCTTT. Its protein is CASSYGQAEAFF.